The rows below give T cell receptor beta chains drawn from one sample of a study of cytotoxic CD8 clonotypes in ibrutinib-treated CLL. Clones were sequenced by immunoSEQ multiplex PCR, and TCRdb holds only the in-frame ones, with some missing. The data show 250,000 to 350,000 clones, around 77% seen once. This specimen consisted of PBMCs, obtained at disease progression, from a patient treated with ibrutinib. These receptors all stem from a human donor with chronic lymphocytic leukemia. Both conserved end residues are trimmed from each CDR3. Fields, in order: V gene, CDR3 protein.

>TRBV6-6
ASSLGSSYEQY
>TRBV9
ASSVGGGTPYEQY
>TRBV4-1
ASSQSTATAFTYEQY
>TRBV7-8
ASSDRRAYEQY
>TRBV4-1
ASSYQGARTDTQY
>TRBV4-3
ASSQALLAGVEQF
>TRBV19
ASKGRRDTDTQY
>TRBV21-1
ASSNTARGRGPNTEAF
>TRBV13
ASSLTGIDTQY
>TRBV15
ATSRDGIWDRSTDTQY
>TRBV28
ASSTTGSEQF
>TRBV28
ASSFPGSGNNEQF
>TRBV10-3
AIKSGVSGNTIY
>TRBV9
ASSVDSGLTDTQY
>TRBV9
ASSVEGVWETQY
>TRBV10-3
AISIDGRQY
>TRBV4-1
ASSLRDTYSESYGYT
>TRBV10-3
AISDRLAGGKTQY